What follows describes a single T cell receptor beta chain. Its antigen is not yet known. No quality values exist for individual bases; no much larger clone is one base distant. The library was generated by the immunoSEQ multiplex PCR assay. The multiplex PCR relied on a mix of 60 forward primers for TCR Vbeta segments and 13 reverse primers for TCR Jbeta segments. The CDR3 region of rearranged TCR beta genes was amplified from genomic DNA by a multiplex PCR assay. On the Illumina HiSeq System, the amplified TCR beta libraries were sequenced as 87-base-pair reads. The authors' pipeline ran thus. A later analysis tallied tens of millions of unique TCR beta chains across the 600 to 700 repertoires, and approximately 12 million of those chains were shared by two or more donors. To remove PCR and sequencing errors, raw reads were error-corrected and collapsed into unique sequences using a nearest-neighbor algorithm that merged closely related sequences. To assign V, D and J gene segments, CDR3 sequences were aligned to IMGT reference sequences. For a sequence to be retained, a match of at least six nucleotides to both a V gene segment and a J gene segment was required. A rearrangement was called productive if the CDR3 had no stop codons and remained in frame with V and J, and every other rearrangement was called non-productive. Following IMGT convention, CDR3 was defined as the stretch from the second conserved V-encoded cysteine to the conserved J-encoded phenylalanine. The earlier analysis of about 530 of the donors excluded any sequence lacking an unambiguous match to a single V gene segment. An earlier analysis of 587 of the donors classified V segments as functional when productive rearrangements were above 56.7% and as segregating when the standard deviation between donors was above 5%. A statistical classification framework was built for diagnosing cytomegalovirus status from the catalog of TCR beta chain sequences. V and J gene assignment, in a later analysis, came from comparing TCR nucleotide sequences with IMGT/GENE-DB human TR gene sequences. Using the TCRdist pipeline, a later analysis assigned CDR3 sequences along with most-parsimonious VDJ recombination scenarios. A later analysis defined each TCR beta chain by its CDR3 amino acid sequence plus V-gene family, and excluded reads lacking a unique V-gene family. In a later analysis, 450 to 600 highly shared, low-generation-probability nucleotide sequences were removed to address suspected cross-contamination and a sequencing artifact. In a later analysis, a clonal expansion index was calculated for each public chain from normalized within-repertoire ranks of inferred template counts. In a later analysis, generation probabilities were computed using a VDJ recombination model fitted to out-of-frame rearrangements, and the results were checked against IGoR. In a later analysis, hypergeometric tests were used to score TCR-TCR, TCR-HLA and TCR-CMV co-occurrence, with a repertoire-size bias correction applied to TCR pairs. False discovery rates were estimated in a later analysis by permuting HLA or CMV assignments 20 times. In a later analysis, co-occurring TCRs were grouped using DBSCAN, and TCRdist sequence similarity was added for clustering within HLA-allele-positive subsets. For co-occurrence clustering, repertoires with fewer than 30,000 or more than 120,000 public chains were excluded, along with five or six repertoires with anomalous nucleotide sharing. TCRdb retrieved this table from immuneACCESS and kept in-frame rearrangements only. Not all clones are present; in checked studies, unresolved V genes account for under half, and no reason is known for the remainder. The D gene and trimming were derived from the DNA, and the V and J assignments and clone size from that table. A total of 72,000 or so clones appear in this sample, approximately 72% of them only once. The ten largest clones represent about 8% of the sample.

The sample belongs to a study of cytomegalovirus exposure and HLA in healthy donors (dated by TCRdb to 2016 to 2017). General notes on the study: In an earlier analysis of 587 of the donors, 276 Gb of sequence data and 90 million to 120 million unique TCR beta sequences from some 170 million T cells were reported. The later analysis used no new phenotypic data to find candidate immune exposures, relying instead on TCR beta sequences and their occurrence across donors. Using immunosequencing, the study profiled T cell repertoires from around 680 subjects and related those repertoires to cytomegalovirus serostatus. HLA typing included class I and class II loci at four-digit resolution. Several DR-DQ haplotypes were handled as single units for association and clustering because linkage in the cohort was strong. Of the roughly 400 genotyped donors, less than 90% were placed in the genetic ancestry cluster associated with self-reported Caucasian donors. A later genetic analysis took genome-wide SNP genotypes for about 60% of the roughly 670 donors and used that subset as a discovery cohort. On average, 235,054 unique TCR beta nucleotide sequences were sequenced per donor among a few hundred genotyped donors of the cohort, with 15% to 20% of those sequences being non-productive. An earlier analysis of around 580 of the donors used high-throughput TCR beta sequencing to judge whether each TCR beta V gene segment behaved as functional or pseudogenic. Typing coverage differed by locus: A, B, C, DRB1 and DQB1 were typed in about 629-640 donors, DQA1 in about 550, DPA1 in approximately 610, and DPB1 in approximately 450. The study was designed to test whether signatures of past pathogen exposure could be identified by cataloging public T cell receptors. A later analysis re-analyzed previously published TCR beta repertoires from roughly 600 donors and added high-resolution HLA genotyping to study TCR occurrence patterns. To predict cytomegalovirus infection status, the study brought together high-throughput TCR immunosequencing, statistical association of individual TCRs with disease status, and machine learning. All discovery cohort repertoires had been generated on a single sequencing platform. An early release that covered fewer than 800 HLA-typed donors contained around 330 gigabases of sequencing data and about 84 million unique TCR sequences. In addition to the first cohort of approximately 650 subjects, a separate validation cohort of 120 different subjects was used. Donor age, sex, ethnicity and CMV serostatus were compiled together with the repertoire data.

After removal of 4 bases from V and 0 bases from J, the junction retains 2 bases not matched to a gene. CDR1 and CDR2, looked up from the germline V gene, are LGHNA and YSLEER. From its cysteine to its phenylalanine, the CDR3 spans 15 amino acids. This entry keeps only the CDR3 DNA: 45 bases, framed from base 1. The cohort was made up of approximately 670 healthy bone marrow donors. At the time of sampling, every cohort member was nominally healthy, though immune exposures that went unrecorded were likely present. The donor tested CMV seropositive, placing the donor among the roughly 300 seropositive members of the cohort. Every donor gave a peripheral blood sample, and the peripheral blood mononuclear cells from that sample were used for TCR beta sequencing. Genomic DNA was extracted from the blood cell samples with the Qiagen DNeasy Blood Extraction Kit. Overall results and qualifications from the work: In a later genetic analysis, a missense DCLRE1C variant was associated with V-gene and J-gene trimming of TCR beta chains, and the association was replicated in an independent cohort. Linkage disequilibrium might explain the correlated functional status among segregating V segments, but an unknown experimental factor could not be excluded. The classifier was reported to diagnose cytomegalovirus status with high specificity and sensitivity in both the original and validation cohorts. A later genetic analysis reported fewer N-insertions in productive TCRs among donors in an Asian-associated ancestry cluster than the roughly 620-donor mean. The 87-base-pair reads could not distinguish some IMGT-functional V segments, including TRBV6-2 and TRBV6-3, so those segments were excluded. A further reported finding was that TCR beta sequences accurately predicted the HLA-A and HLA-B alleles for most subjects in the first cohort. Most CMV-associated TCR beta chains appeared to be HLA-restricted in a later analysis, and the HLA associations seemed to be driven largely by CMV exposure. CMV serostatus was the only immune exposure information available for the cohort. A cluster of highly shared sequence variants was judged likely to be a technical artifact of the sequencing pipeline. A total of some 180 TCR beta chains were listed by the study as associated with cytomegalovirus. A few of the identified cytomegalovirus-associated TCR beta chains were confirmed in vitro to be specific for cytomegalovirus antigens. It was suggested by the authors that the approach could potentially be generalized to other disease states and immunological phenotypes. At a false discovery rate of 0.05, a later analysis linked fewer than 20,000 TCR beta sequences to specific HLA alleles. Across donors, most TCR sequences were observed very rarely, whereas some public TCRs were present in many individuals. In a later analysis, TCR association rates were found to vary across HLA loci, with the most associated TCRs seen for DRB1 alleles and the fewest for HLA-C alleles. When HLA alleles, especially DR and DQ, strongly co-occurred, attributing TCR associations to individual alleles was difficult. According to a later analysis, parvovirus B19, influenza, CMV and Epstein-Barr virus appeared linked to several top co-occurrence clusters. Only TCR beta chains were sequenced in this cohort, and the absence of alpha or paired-chain data limited detectable features. Some 15 rarely observed V segments, including chromosome 9 orphons, were excluded from the earlier analysis of some 590 of the donors because counts were too low. In an earlier analysis of some 550 of the donors, most TCR beta V segments were observed in productive rearrangements about 90% or about 30% of the time, broadly matching IMGT annotations. In a later analysis, HLA-associated TCR beta chains were found to be more clonally expanded and to have lower generation probabilities than equally common non-associated chains. Because HLA typing was missing for some donors at each locus, association tests included only the typed subset. Sequencing depth was assumed to be roughly uniform across donors in the presence/absence analyses, though that assumption may not hold.

This TCR was sampled from a woman in her 30s in good health and CMV-seropositive. Sequencing was done on a sample of PBMCs. Recombination linked TRBV4-3 to TRBJ1-4; TRBD1 lines up with 7 middle nucleotides. The CDR3 has the sequence CASSPRGSTNEKLFF. The DNA sequence reads TGCGCCAGCAGCCCCAGGGGGTCAACTAATGAAAAACTGTTTTTT.